These T cell receptor beta chains were read from a single sample in a study of T cell changes during pregnancy in multiple sclerosis. The repertoire was sequenced with immunoSEQ multiplex PCR; TCRdb's copy has only in-frame clones and lacks some. The data contain about 20,000 clones, roughly nine tenths of them singletons. The starting material was CD8+ T cells from peripheral blood mononuclear cells, obtained after pregnancy. Receptors originate from a female donor in good health, enrolled as a control in a pregnancy study. CDR3s include the opening cysteine and the closing phenylalanine or tryptophan. The D gene is left open where the match is weak. Clone size is shown for a subset of rows, as once, few, many or a class of expanded clone.

CDR3aa	CDR3nt	j_gene	v_gene	abundance	d_gene
CASGIAGADEQYF	TGTGCCAGCGGGATAGCGGGAGCGGACGAGCAGTACTTC	TRBJ2-7	TRBV27	.	TRBD2
CASSFSQTYEQYF	TGTGCCAGCAGTTTCTCACAGACCTACGAGCAGTACTTC	TRBJ2-7	TRBV27	.	.
CAISEEPPTLAGGTYEQYF	TGTGCCATCAGTGAGGAACCACCGACCTTGGCGGGAGGGACCTACGAGCAGTACTTC	TRBJ2-7	TRBV10-3	.	TRBD2
CASSTSFHEQFF	TGTGCCAGCAGTACTAGTTTCCATGAGCAGTTCTTC	TRBJ2-1	TRBV7-2	few	.
CASSGLAQGTDTQYF	TGCGCCAGCAGCGGGCTAGCGCAAGGGACAGATACGCAGTATTTT	TRBJ2-3	TRBV4-3	.	.
CASSLGSGSDGEQFF	TGTGCCAGCAGCTTAGGTAGCGGGAGTGACGGAGAGCAGTTCTTC	TRBJ2-1	TRBV7-6	.	TRBD2
CASSVETGGPPNEQFF	TGTGCCAGCAGCGTAGAGACGGGGGGGCCCCCCAATGAGCAGTTCTTC	TRBJ2-1	TRBV9	few	TRBD2
CASSYRTSYEQYF	TGTGCCAGCAGCTACAGGACTAGCTACGAGCAGTACTTC	TRBJ2-7	TRBV7-9	.	TRBD2
CASSPGQLSGNTIYF	TGTGCCAGCAGCCCGGGACAGCTCTCTGGAAACACCATATATTTT	TRBJ1-3	TRBV5-4	.	TRBD1
CASSIVVLQQETQYF	TGTGCCAGCAGCATTGTGGTGTTGCAGCAAGAGACCCAGTACTTC	TRBJ2-5	TRBV7-8	.	.
CASSDSGGVGGELFF	TGTGCCAGCAGTGACTCGGGGGGAGTAGGCGGGGAGCTGTTTTTT	TRBJ2-2	TRBV6-4	.	.
CASSRRGPPTDTQYF	TGTGCCAGTAGTCGGCGGGGGCCTCCCACAGATACGCAGTATTTT	TRBJ2-3	TRBV19	.	.
CASSLVLEGSTQYF	TGTGCCAGCAGCTTAGTCCTGGAGGGATCGACCCAGTACTTC	TRBJ2-5	TRBV7-6	.	.
CATSREAGSPGVQYF	TGTGCCACCAGCAGAGAAGCCGGGTCCCCAGGGGTGCAGTACTTC	TRBJ2-7	TRBV15	.	.
CAWDDRVDEQYF	TGTGCCTGGGACGACAGGGTGGACGAGCAGTACTTC	TRBJ2-7	TRBV30	.	TRBD1
CASTSKGTGVYNEQFF	TGCGCCAGCACCTCTAAAGGGACAGGGGTCTACAATGAGCAGTTCTTC	TRBJ2-1	TRBV4-1	.	TRBD1
CASRNVLAGVPHEQYF	TGTGCCAGCAGGAACGTTCTAGCGGGAGTCCCCCACGAGCAGTACTTC	TRBJ2-7	TRBV28	.	TRBD2
CASSTGVGTEAFF	TGCGCCAGCAGTACAGGGGTTGGGACTGAAGCTTTCTTT	TRBJ1-1	TRBV4-3	.	TRBD1
CASGDWNTEAFF	TGTGCCAGTGGAGACTGGAACACTGAAGCTTTCTTT	TRBJ1-1	TRBV5-8	once	.
CASSDGNYEQYF	TGTGCCAGCAGTGACGGGAACTACGAGCAGTACTTC	TRBJ2-7	TRBV27	.	.
CASSLTGMNTEAFF	TGTGCCAGCAGCTTGACAGGGATGAACACTGAAGCTTTCTTT	TRBJ1-1	TRBV7-9	medium-sized	TRBD1
CASSLVARGLYNEQFF	TGTGCCAGCAGCTTAGTGGCCAGGGGGTTGTACAATGAGCAGTTCTTC	TRBJ2-1	TRBV7-9	.	TRBD1
CASSTGAGDNQPQHF	TGTGCCAGCAGCACCGGCGCGGGGGACAACCAGCCCCAGCATTTT	TRBJ1-5	TRBV6-5	once	.
CSVSTNEQFF	TGCAGCGTATCAACAAATGAGCAGTTCTTC	TRBJ2-1	TRBV29-1	.	.
CASSLPSGSADTQYF	TGTGCCAGCAGCTTACCTAGCGGGAGTGCAGATACGCAGTATTTT	TRBJ2-3	TRBV7-9	.	TRBD2
CASSFSTSGGLVNEQFF	TGCGCCAGCAGCTTCTCCACTAGCGGGGGGTTGGTGAATGAGCAGTTCTTC	TRBJ2-1	TRBV5-1	.	TRBD2
CASSLLAGGEQYF	TGTGCCAGCAGCTTACTAGCGGGAGGGGAGCAGTACTTC	TRBJ2-7	TRBV5-6	.	TRBD2
CASSSLFQNGGYTF	TGTGCCAGCAGCTCTCTTTTCCAGAACGGGGGCTACACCTTC	TRBJ1-2	TRBV7-9	.	.
CASSQEFWQVGTEAFF	TGCGCCAGCAGCCAAGAGTTTTGGCAGGTGGGCACTGAAGCTTTCTTT	TRBJ1-1	TRBV4-3	.	.
CASSAGSRGEAFF	TGTGCCAGCAGCGCGGGCTCACGGGGTGAAGCTTTCTTT	TRBJ1-1	TRBV9	.	.
CASSGDRVNQPQHF	TGTGCCAGCAGTGGGGACAGGGTGAACCAGCCCCAGCATTTT	TRBJ1-5	TRBV2	.	TRBD1
CASKPRLAYYNEQFF	TGTGCCAGCAAACCACGACTAGCGTACTACAATGAGCAGTTCTTC	TRBJ2-1	TRBV13	.	TRBD2
CASSLSLAGSADTQYF	TGTGCCAGCAGTTTATCACTAGCGGGAAGCGCAGATACGCAGTATTTT	TRBJ2-3	TRBV28	.	TRBD2
CATSRDYPGLATEQYF	TGTGCCACCAGCAGAGATTACCCGGGACTAGCGACCGAGCAGTACTTC	TRBJ2-7	TRBV15	.	TRBD2
CASGLVQGSGNTIYF	TGTGCTAGTGGTTTGGTACAGGGTTCTGGAAACACCATATATTTT	TRBJ1-3	TRBV12-5	.	.
CSVEGTSGSYEQYF	TGCAGCGTTGAAGGAACTAGCGGGAGCTACGAGCAGTACTTC	TRBJ2-7	TRBV29-1	once	TRBD2
CASSQDFGQGAVNEQFF	TGCGCCAGCAGCCAAGATTTCGGACAGGGGGCCGTCAATGAGCAGTTCTTC	TRBJ2-1	TRBV4-1	.	TRBD1
CASSGGLAGDEQYF	TGTGCCAGCAGTGGGGGACTAGCGGGCGACGAGCAGTACTTC	TRBJ2-7	TRBV6-1	.	TRBD2
CASSSRDRGRQPQHF	TGTGCCAGCAGCTCCCGGGACAGGGGGAGGCAGCCCCAGCATTTT	TRBJ1-5	TRBV5-6	.	TRBD1
CAWSVATHYEQYF	TGTGCCTGGAGTGTAGCCACCCACTACGAGCAGTACTTC	TRBJ2-7	TRBV30	.	.
CASSLTSATSYEQYF	TGTGCCAGCAGCCTTACTAGCGCCACCTCCTACGAGCAGTACTTC	TRBJ2-7	TRBV2	.	TRBD2
CASRSGTSGNQETQYF	TGTGCCAGCAGATCCGGGACTAGCGGGAATCAAGAGACCCAGTACTTC	TRBJ2-5	TRBV7-7	.	TRBD2
CASSQGRPEAFF	TGTGCCAGCAGCCAGGGGAGGCCTGAAGCTTTCTTT	TRBJ1-1	TRBV14	.	.
CASSPREDTQYF	TGCGCCAGCAGCCCACGCGAGGATACGCAGTATTTT	TRBJ2-3	TRBV4-1	.	.
CASSLLRTGGYNEQFF	TGTGCCAGCAGTTTATTAAGGACGGGGGGATACAATGAGCAGTTCTTC	TRBJ2-1	TRBV27	.	TRBD2
CASSLYRVGTDTQYF	TGTGCCAGCAGTTTATATCGGGTCGGCACAGATACGCAGTATTTT	TRBJ2-3	TRBV27	.	.
CASSRPDSQGGPGANVLTF	TGTGCCAGCAGCCGCCCCGACAGCCAAGGGGGCCCTGGGGCCAACGTCCTGACTTTC	TRBJ2-6	TRBV11-3	.	TRBD1
CASSLAGGYTDTQYF	TGTGCCAGCAGTTTGGCGGGAGGGTACACAGATACGCAGTATTTT	TRBJ2-3	TRBV27	.	TRBD2
CASSLGLAGDKDTQYF	TGTGCCAGCAGCTTGGGTCTAGCGGGAGATAAAGATACGCAGTATTTT	TRBJ2-3	TRBV5-4	once	TRBD2
CASSATRATDTQYF	TGTGCCAGCAGCGCTACTAGAGCCACAGATACGCAGTATTTT	TRBJ2-3	TRBV9	.	.
CSDWAGGGTEAFF	TGCAGCGACTGGGCAGGGGGCGGCACTGAAGCTTTCTTT	TRBJ1-1	TRBV29-1	.	TRBD1
CASSIDPGNNQPQHF	TGTGCCAGTAGTATAGATCCGGGTAACAATCAGCCCCAGCATTTT	TRBJ1-5	TRBV19	.	.
CAISGLAGGYEQYF	TGTGCCATCTCGGGACTAGCGGGAGGGTACGAGCAGTACTTC	TRBJ2-7	TRBV7-9	once	TRBD2
CASSRGGTSYEQYF	TGTGCCAGCAGCCGGGGGGGAACCTCCTACGAGCAGTACTTC	TRBJ2-7	TRBV7-9	.	TRBD2